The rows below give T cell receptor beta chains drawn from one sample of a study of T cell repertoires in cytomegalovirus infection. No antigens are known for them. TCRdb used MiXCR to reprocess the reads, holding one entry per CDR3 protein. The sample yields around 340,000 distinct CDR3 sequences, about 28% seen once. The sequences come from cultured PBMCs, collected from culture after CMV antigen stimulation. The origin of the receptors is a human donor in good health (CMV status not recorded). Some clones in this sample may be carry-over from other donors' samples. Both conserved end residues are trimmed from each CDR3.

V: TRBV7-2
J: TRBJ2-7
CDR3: ASSLYGTGAYEQY

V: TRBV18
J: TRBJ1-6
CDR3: ASSSGRASPLH

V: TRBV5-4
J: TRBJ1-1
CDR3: ASSFQKGITEAF

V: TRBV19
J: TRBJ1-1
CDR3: ASREQGTEAF

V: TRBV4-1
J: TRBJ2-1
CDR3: ASSQDPGLAGVHGEQF

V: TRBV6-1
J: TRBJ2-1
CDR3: ASSSNGLADEQF

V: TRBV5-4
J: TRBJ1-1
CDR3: ASATNTEAF

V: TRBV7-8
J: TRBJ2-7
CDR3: ASSYSSGQGFEQY

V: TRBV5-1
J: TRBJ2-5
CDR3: ASSMTSGGRETQY

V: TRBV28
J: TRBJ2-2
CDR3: ASSSLGRLSGELF

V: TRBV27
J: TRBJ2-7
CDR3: ASSFNNEQY

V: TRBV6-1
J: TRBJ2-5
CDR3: ASRADRVQETQY

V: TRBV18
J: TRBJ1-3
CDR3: ASSPLGLGTGWTIY

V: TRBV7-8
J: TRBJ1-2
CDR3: ASSLMTQWRDYGYT

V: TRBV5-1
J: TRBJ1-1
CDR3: ASSLSKVMGPEAF

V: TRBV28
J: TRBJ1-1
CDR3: ASIGGTDTEAF

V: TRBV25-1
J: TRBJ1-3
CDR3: ASTDYGGTGNTIY

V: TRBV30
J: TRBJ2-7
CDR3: AWSVGREASFYEQY

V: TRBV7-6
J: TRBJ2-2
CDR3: ASSPRLAGGITGELF

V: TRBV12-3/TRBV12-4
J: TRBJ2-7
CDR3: ASSRLGGPYEQY

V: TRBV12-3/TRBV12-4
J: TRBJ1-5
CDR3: ASSPLGALGQPQH

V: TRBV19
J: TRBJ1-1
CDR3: ASINRARGGTFEAF

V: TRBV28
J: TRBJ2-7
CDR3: ASSGDRVYEQY

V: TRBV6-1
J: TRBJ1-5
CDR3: ASSVTQPQH